The 15 T cell receptor beta chains reported below all come from one sample, sequenced in a study of T cells in Graves' hyperthyroidism and ophthalmopathy. Amplification of TCR beta CDR3 regions used RNA as the template. Initially, a first-round RT-PCR of the TCR CDR3 employed the HTBI primer set. TCRdb fed the multiplex PCR reads into MiXCR, producing one record per CDR3 protein. The profile covers fewer than 700,000 distinct CDR3 sequences, with about a sixth appearing a single time and 3.5% to 4% taken by the ten largest. Material for sequencing was blood. All receptors derive from a woman in her twenties or thirties with Graves' hyperthyroidism.

The rearrangement uses TRBV5-5 and TRBJ1-2; 11 bases align to TRBD1. The CDR3 spans 14 residues. The V and J ends lost 4 bases and 8 bases, in that order; junction bases with no gene match: 7. Germline-derived CDR1 and CDR2 are SGHKS and YYEKEE (reference sequence). The CDR3 DNA is TGTGCCAGCAGCCTCGGACAGGGGGCGTCGGGCTACACCTTC. As protein: CASSLGQGASGYTF.

The chain recombines TRBV28 with TRBJ2-2, with D possibly being TRBD2 (6 bases). The CDR3 covers 13 residues. The V gene's germline CDR1 is MDHEN and CDR2 SYDVKM. V gave up 6 bases and J gave up 6 bases, with 11 bases separating them. In nucleotides, the CDR3 is TGTGCCAGCAGAGGAGGGATTCCCGGGGAGCTGTTTTTT. It yields the protein CASRGGIPGELFF.

The V call is TRBV28, the J call TRBJ1-4, with D tentatively TRBD1 (6 bases). From germline, CDR1 is MDHEN and CDR2 SYDVKM. V was clipped by 3 bases and J by 6 bases, with 20 bases between them. This CDR3 is 17 amino acids long. The CDR3 nucleotides are TGTGCCAGCAGTTTCAACCGCGGGGGGCGTAGAGATGAAAAACTGTTTTTT. Translation gives CASSFNRGGRRDEKLFF.

The rearrangement joins TRBV28 to TRBJ1-5, with a possible D match to TRBD1 (5 bases). V lost 8 bases to trimming and J lost 5 bases, with 13 bases between them. Germline CDR1 and CDR2: MDHEN and SYDVKM. This CDR3 comprises 13 residues. CDR3 sequence reads: CASSETEDQPQHF. CDR3 nucleotides: TGTGCCAGCTCCGAGACAGAGGATCAGCCCCAGCATTTT.

This clonotype was picked up many times. The chain has TRBV28 and TRBJ2-5; 16 bases agree with TRBD2. V lost 6 bases to trimming and J lost 5 bases; unmatched junction nucleotides: 12. The CDR3 is 18 residues long. Germline V lookup: CDR1 MDHEN, CDR2 SYDVKM. The CDR3 loop is CASSIYPGLAGGPETQYF. The CDR3 bases are TGTGCCAGCAGCATCTACCCGGGACTAGCGGGAGGGCCGGAGACCCAGTACTTC.

V is TRBV19 and J is TRBJ2-2; either TRBD1 or TRBD2 may fit D (6 bases each). The CDR3 is 14 amino acids. The V gene's germline CDR1 is LNHDA and CDR2 SQIVND (reference sequence). V lost 8 bases to trimming and J lost 6 bases, with 16 bases between them. CDR3: CASEWGADAGELFF. CDR3 DNA sequence: TGTGCCAGTGAATGGGGGGCGGACGCCGGGGAGCTGTTTTTT.

On this clonotype: Given a much more abundant clone one base away, this may be a read error. V and J are TRBV12-3 or TRBV12-4 and TRBJ2-7, with TRBD1 identical over 9 bases. This CDR3 is built from 19 residues. DNA for the CDR3: TGTACCAGCAGTTTTAGCGCCCGAGTCCGCCGGGACAGGGACCACGAGCAGTACTTC. This translates into CTSSFSARVRRDRDHEQYF.

This clonotype was seen a few times. The chain joins TRBV19 to TRBJ2-7, with D perhaps given as TRBD1 or TRBD2 (5 bases each). The CDR3 sequence is 13 residues long. V lost 3 bases, J lost 7 bases, and 13 bases lay in between. The germline gives CDR1 LNHDA, CDR2 SQIVND (reference sequence). In nucleotides, the CDR3 is TGTGCCAGTAGTATTGCGAGGGGAGAGGAGCAGTACTTC. Translating it yields CASSIARGEEQYF.

This clonotype occurred many times. This chain joins TRBV6-2 or TRBV6-3 and TRBJ2-7, with 13 bases that match TRBD2. The CDR3 contains 13 residues. Trimming took 6 bases from V and 5 from J; bases not matched to a gene: 1. Per germline, CDR1 MNHEY and CDR2 SVGEGT. Here the CDR3 DNA reads TGTGCCAGCAGAGGGACTAGCGGGAACGAGCAGTACTTC. Translation gives CASRGTSGNEQYF.

The table lists this clonotype with many counts. This chain connects TRBV12-3 or TRBV12-4 to TRBJ2-7; possibly TRBD1 for D (8 bases). Trimming took 4 bases from V and 4 from J, leaving 17 bases between them. The CDR3 sequence is 15 residues long. Here the CDR3 reads CASSSGQGGVYEQYF. The CDR3 coding sequence is TGTGCCAGCAGTTCCGGACAGGGAGGGGTTTACGAGCAGTACTTC.

This clonotype was recorded a few times. V usage is TRBV7-2 and J usage is TRBJ2-2, with 9 bases that match TRBD1. The CDR3 covers 16 residues. Germline-derived CDR1 and CDR2 are SGHTA and FQGNSA. Losses at the gene ends were 3 bases for V and 7 bases for J; bases not matched to a gene: 9. Here the CDR3 reads CASSLGYRGRVGELFF. CDR3 DNA: TGTGCCAGCAGCTTGGGTTACAGGGGGCGCGTCGGGGAGCTGTTTTTT.

This clonotype was counted at least ten times. The V gene is TRBV7-3, the J gene TRBJ2-1; D unclear. CDR3 length: 14 residues. CDR1 and CDR2 (germline): SGHTA, FQGTGA. V was trimmed by 5 bases and J by 7 bases, leaving 15 bases between them. CDR3 in amino acids: CASSPDGSFNEQFF. CDR3 bases: TGTGCCAGCAGCCCCGACGGTAGTTTTAATGAGCAGTTCTTC.

This clonotype came up a few times. J is TRBJ2-3 and V is TRBV9; tentatively, D is TRBD1 or TRBD2 (5 bases each). The CDR3 is 12 residues long. Germline CDR1 SGDLS, CDR2 YYNGEE. Trimming left V 7 bases short and J 6 bases short, with 12 bases between. The CDR3 DNA is TGTGCCAGCGCTAGGGGAGAGGATACGCAGTATTTT. Its translation: CASARGEDTQYF.

This clonotype has a handful of counts. Being one base from a much bigger clone, this may be a read error. V usage is TRBV2 and J usage is TRBJ2-5; D gene unclear. The germline V gene has CDR1 SNHLY and CDR2 FYNNEI. This CDR3 contains 11 residues. The V and J ends lost 3 bases and 5 bases respectively, with 4 bases between them. The CDR3: CASSEWETQYF. CDR3 nucleotide sequence: TGTGCCAGCAGTGAGTGGGAGACCCAGTACTTC.

The rearrangement links TRBV12-3 or TRBV12-4 to TRBJ2-1; D not resolved. The CDR3 length is 11 residues. Trimming took off 7 bases at V and 7 bases at J, with 8 bases between the two ends. CDR3 bases: TGTGCCAGCAAGAGCGCAAATGAGCAGTTCTTC. Translated: CASKSANEQFF.